The T cell receptor (beta chain) described here comes from a study of CD8+ T cells in alopecia areata. The sequencing template was cDNA reverse transcribed from extracted RNA. The data were produced by immunoSEQ multiplex PCR, yet TCRdb's version contains in-frame clones alone and is incomplete. The data contain about 180,000 clones, roughly 63% of them singletons. The CDR3 contains 13 residues. Germline CDR1 SGDLS, CDR2 YYNGEE. The germline V and J ends were trimmed by 0 bases and 3 bases, with 6 bases remaining between them. The specimen comprised CD4+ T cells sorted from blood, sampled at week 0. The sequence came from a human donor with alopecia areata. The rearrangement uses TRBV9 and TRBJ1-2; D may be TRBD1 (6 bases). CDR3 coding DNA: TGTGCCAGCAGCGTAGGGACAGACTATGGCTACACCTTC. It yields the protein CASSVGTDYGYTF. The full variable domain, completed using reference TRBV9 and TRBJ1-2, is DSGVTQTPKHLITATGQRVTLRCSPRSGDLSVYWYQQSLDQGLQFLIQYYNGEERAKGNILERFSAQQFPDLHSELNLSSLELGDSALYFCASSVGTDYGYTFGSGTRLTVV.